The clone carrying this TCR beta chain has only a few counts. The target antigen is unknown. The data were taken from a study of response to subunit inactivated influenza vaccine. Notes on the study in general: Authors suggested that a seasonal influenza vaccination recruits few new T cells each time.

Germline-derived CDR1 and CDR2 are MNHEY and SVGAGI. The CDR3 totals 14 residues. Between the trimmed V and J ends, which lost 4 bases and 10 bases, there was a span of 19 bases. TCRdb itself ran the RT-PCR reads through MiXCR, one entry per CDR3 protein. The table records 450,000 to 600,000 distinct CDR3 sequences, 6% to 9% of them present only once. The receptor comes from a man aged 45 to 75 who received an inactivated influenza vaccine. The V gene is TRBV6-5, the J gene TRBJ1-2; D might be TRBD1 (5 bases). The sequencing here drew on PBMCs from blood, taken 23 to 25 months after vaccination. CDR3 coding DNA: TGTGCCAGCAGTTCCCGGGGGTCCTTAGGCGACTACACCTTC. Translating gives CASSSRGSLGDYTF.